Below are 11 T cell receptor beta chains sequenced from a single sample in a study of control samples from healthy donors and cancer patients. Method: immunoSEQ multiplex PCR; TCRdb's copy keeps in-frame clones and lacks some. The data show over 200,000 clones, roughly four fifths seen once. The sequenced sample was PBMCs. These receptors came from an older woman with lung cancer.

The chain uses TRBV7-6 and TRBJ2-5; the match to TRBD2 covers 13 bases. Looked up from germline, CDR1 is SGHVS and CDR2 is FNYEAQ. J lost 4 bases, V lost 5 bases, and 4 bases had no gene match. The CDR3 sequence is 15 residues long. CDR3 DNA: TGTGCCAGCAGCAAACTAGCGGGAGGGCCAGAGACCCAGTACTTC. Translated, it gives CASSKLAGGPETQYF.

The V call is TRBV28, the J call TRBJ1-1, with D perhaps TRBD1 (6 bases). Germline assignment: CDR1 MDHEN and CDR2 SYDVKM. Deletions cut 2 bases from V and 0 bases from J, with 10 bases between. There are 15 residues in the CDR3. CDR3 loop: CASSLGGGLNTEAFF. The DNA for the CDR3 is TGTGCCAGCAGTTTAGGGGGCGGACTGAACACTGAAGCTTTCTTT. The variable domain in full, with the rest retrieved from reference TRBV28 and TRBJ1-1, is DVKVTQSSRYLVKRTGEKVFLECVQDMDHENMFWYRQDPGLGLRLIYFSYDVKMKEKGDIPEGYSVSREKKERFSLILESASTNQTSMYLCASSLGGGLNTEAFFGQGTRLTVV.

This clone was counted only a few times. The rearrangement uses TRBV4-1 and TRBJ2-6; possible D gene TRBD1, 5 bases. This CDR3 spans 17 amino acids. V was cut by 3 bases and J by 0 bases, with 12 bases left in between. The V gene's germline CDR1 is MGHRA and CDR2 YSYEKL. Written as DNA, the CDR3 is TGCGCCAGCAGCCATTCCGACACAGGCTCTGGGGCCAACGTCCTGACTTTC. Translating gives CASSHSDTGSGANVLTF.

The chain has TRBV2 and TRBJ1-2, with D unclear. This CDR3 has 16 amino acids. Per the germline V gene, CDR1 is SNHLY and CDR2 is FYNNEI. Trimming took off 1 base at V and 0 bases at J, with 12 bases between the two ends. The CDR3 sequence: CASSEEPAPANYGYTF. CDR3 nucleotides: TGTGCCAGCAGTGAAGAGCCGGCACCAGCTAACTATGGCTACACCTTC.

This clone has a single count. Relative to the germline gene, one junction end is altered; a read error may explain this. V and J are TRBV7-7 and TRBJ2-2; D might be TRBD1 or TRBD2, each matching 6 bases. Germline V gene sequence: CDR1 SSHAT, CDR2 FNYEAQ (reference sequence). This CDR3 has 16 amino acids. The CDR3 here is CASSLEAGTIPGELFF. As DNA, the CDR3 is TGTGCTAGCAGCTTAGAGGCGGGGACAATCCCCGGGGAGCTGTTTTTT.

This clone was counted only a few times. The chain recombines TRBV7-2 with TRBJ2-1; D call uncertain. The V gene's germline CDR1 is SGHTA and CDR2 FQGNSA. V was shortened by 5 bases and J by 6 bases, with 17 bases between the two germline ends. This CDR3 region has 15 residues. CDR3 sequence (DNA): TGTGCCAGCAGCAAAGACACCCGCCGCCTCAATGAGCAGTTCTTC. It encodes CASSKDTRRLNEQFF.

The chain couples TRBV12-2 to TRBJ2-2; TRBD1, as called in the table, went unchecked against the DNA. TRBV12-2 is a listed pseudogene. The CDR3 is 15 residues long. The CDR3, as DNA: TGTGCAAGTCGCCAGGACAGGGTATACACCGGGGAGCTGTTTTTT. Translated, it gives CASRQDRVYTGELFF.

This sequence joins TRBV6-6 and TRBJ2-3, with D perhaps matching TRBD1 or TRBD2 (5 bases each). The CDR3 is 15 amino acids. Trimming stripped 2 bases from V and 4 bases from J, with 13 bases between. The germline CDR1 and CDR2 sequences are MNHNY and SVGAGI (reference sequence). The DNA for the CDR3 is TGTGCCAGCAGTTACCCCCCAGGGACGGCAGATACGCAGTATTTT. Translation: CASSYPPGTADTQYF.

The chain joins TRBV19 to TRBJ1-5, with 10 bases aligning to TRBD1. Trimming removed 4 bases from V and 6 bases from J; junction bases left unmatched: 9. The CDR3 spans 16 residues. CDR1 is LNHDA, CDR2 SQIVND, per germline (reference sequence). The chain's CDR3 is CASSTLGQGIPQPQHF. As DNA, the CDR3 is TGTGCCAGTAGTACCTTGGGACAGGGGATCCCTCAGCCCCAGCATTTT.

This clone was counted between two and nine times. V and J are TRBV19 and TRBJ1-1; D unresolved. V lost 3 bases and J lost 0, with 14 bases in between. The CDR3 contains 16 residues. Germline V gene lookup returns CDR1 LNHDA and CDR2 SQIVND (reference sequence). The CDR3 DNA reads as TGTGCCAGTAGTATTATGGGAAGAACTATGAACACTGAAGCTTTCTTT. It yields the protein CASSIMGRTMNTEAFF.

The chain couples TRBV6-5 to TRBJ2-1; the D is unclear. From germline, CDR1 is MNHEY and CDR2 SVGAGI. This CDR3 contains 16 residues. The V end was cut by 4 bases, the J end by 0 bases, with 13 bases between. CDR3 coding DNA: TGTGCCAGCAGTTTTTCAGCGAGACGCTCCTACAATGAGCAGTTCTTC. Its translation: CASSFSARRSYNEQFF.